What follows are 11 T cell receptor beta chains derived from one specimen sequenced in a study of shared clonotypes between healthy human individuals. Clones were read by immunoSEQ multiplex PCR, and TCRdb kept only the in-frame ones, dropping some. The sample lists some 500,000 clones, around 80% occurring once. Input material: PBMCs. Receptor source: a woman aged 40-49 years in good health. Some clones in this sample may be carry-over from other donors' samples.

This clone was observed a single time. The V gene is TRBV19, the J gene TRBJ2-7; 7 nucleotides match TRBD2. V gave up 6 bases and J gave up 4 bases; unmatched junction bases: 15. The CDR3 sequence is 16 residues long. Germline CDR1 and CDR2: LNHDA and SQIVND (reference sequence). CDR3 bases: TGTGCCAGTAGCCCTTCTGGGGGGAGGGAGATGTACGAGCAGTACTTC. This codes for CASSPSGGREMYEQYF.

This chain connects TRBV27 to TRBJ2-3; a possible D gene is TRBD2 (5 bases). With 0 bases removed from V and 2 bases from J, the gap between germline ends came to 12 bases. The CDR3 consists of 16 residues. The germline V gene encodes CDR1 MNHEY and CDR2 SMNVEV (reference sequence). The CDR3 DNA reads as TGTGCCAGCAGTTTATCGTGGGAGTGGGTCACAGATACGCAGTATTTT. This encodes CASSLSWEWVTDTQYF.

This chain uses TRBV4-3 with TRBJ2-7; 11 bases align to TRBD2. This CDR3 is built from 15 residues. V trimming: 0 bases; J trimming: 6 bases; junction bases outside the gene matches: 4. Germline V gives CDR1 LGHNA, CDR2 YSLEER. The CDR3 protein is CASSQELAGASEQYF. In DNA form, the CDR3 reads TGCGCCAGCAGCCAAGAACTAGCGGGAGCCTCCGAGCAGTACTTC.

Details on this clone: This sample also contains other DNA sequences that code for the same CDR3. The CDR3 sequence: CASSLNRANTEAFF. The CDR3 bases are TGTGCCAGCAGCTTAAACCGTGCGAACACTGAAGCTTTCTTT. The gene calls are TRBV7-3 and TRBJ1-1; D call uncertain. There are 14 residues in the CDR3. The V and J ends lost 1 base and 1 base respectively, with 7 bases between them. CDR1 and CDR2 (germline): SGHTA, FQGTGA. Supplemented by reference TRBV7-3 and TRBJ1-1, the full variable domain reads GAGVSQTPSNKVTEKGKYVELRCDPISGHTALYWYRQSLGQGPEFLIYFQGTGAADDSGLPNDRFFAVRPEGSVSTLKIQRTERGDSAVYLCASSLNRANTEAFFGQGTRLTVV.

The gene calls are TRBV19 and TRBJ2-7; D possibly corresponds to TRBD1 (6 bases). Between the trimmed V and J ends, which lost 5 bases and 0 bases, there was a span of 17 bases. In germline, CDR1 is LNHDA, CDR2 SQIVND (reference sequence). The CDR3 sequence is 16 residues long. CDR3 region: CASSPDWQGNSYEQYF. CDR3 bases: TGTGCCAGTAGTCCAGATTGGCAGGGGAACTCCTACGAGCAGTACTTC.

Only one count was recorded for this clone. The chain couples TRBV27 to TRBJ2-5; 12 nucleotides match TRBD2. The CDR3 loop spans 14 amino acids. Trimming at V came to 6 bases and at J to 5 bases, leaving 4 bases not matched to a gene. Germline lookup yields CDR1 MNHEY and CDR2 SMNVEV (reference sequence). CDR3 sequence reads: CASRGLAGGETQYF. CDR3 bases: TGTGCCAGCAGGGGGCTAGCGGGAGGGGAGACCCAGTACTTC.

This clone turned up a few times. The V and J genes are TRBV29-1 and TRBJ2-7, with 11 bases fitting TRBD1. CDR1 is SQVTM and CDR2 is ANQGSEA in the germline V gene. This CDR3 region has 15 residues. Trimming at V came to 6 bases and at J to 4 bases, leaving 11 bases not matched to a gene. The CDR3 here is CSVVSGQGAIYEQYF. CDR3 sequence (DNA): TGCAGCGTCGTCTCCGGACAGGGGGCCATATACGAGCAGTACTTC.

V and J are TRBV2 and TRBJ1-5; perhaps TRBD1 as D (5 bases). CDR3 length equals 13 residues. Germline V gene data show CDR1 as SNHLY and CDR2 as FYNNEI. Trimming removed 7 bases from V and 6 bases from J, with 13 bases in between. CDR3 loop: CASTWGLSQPQHF. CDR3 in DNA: TGTGCCAGCACATGGGGCTTAAGTCAGCCCCAGCATTTT.

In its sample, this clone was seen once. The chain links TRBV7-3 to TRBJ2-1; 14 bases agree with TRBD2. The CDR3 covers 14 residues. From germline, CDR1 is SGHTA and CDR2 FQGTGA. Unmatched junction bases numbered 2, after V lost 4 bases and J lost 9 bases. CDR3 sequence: CASSSGTSGSEQFF. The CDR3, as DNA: TGTGCCAGCAGCTCCGGGACTAGCGGGAGTGAGCAGTTCTTC.

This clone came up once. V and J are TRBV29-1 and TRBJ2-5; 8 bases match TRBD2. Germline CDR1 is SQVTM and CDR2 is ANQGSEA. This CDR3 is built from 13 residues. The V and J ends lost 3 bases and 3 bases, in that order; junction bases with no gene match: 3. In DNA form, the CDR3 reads TGCAGCGTTGATTTGCGGGAGGAAGAGACCCAGTACTTC. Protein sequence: CSVDLREEETQYF. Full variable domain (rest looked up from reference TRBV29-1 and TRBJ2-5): SAVISQKPSRDICQRGTSLTIQCQVDSQVTMMFWYRQQPGQSLTLIATANQGSEATYESGFVIDKFPISRPNLTFSTLTVSNMSPEDSSIYLCSVDLREEETQYFGPGTRLLVL.

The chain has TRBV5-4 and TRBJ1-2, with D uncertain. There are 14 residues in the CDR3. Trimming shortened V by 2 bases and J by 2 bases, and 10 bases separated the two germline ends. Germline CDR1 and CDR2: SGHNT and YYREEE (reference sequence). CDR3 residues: CASSFGEENYGYTF. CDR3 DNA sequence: TGTGCCAGCAGCTTCGGGGAGGAGAACTATGGCTACACCTTC.